This entry lists 26 T cell receptor beta chains sequenced from one sample in a study of blood T cells in healthy people across ages. It was with a sample-barcoded 5' primer and a J-beta primer mix that a second PCR of about 6 to 12 cycles was run. TCRdb re-called the 5' RACE reads through MiXCR, storing one row per CDR3 protein. The table shows 950,000 to 1,200,000 distinct CDR3 sequences, with more than 30% occurring only once. The sample consisted of blood. The receptors shown here come from a man between 18 and 35 years old in good health.

This clonotype turned up a few times. The chain uses TRBV29-1 and TRBJ1-1; 8 bases align to TRBD1. The CDR3 consists of 13 residues. V shed 6 bases, J shed 4 bases, and the junction held 7 bases outside the gene matches. Germline V gives CDR1 SQVTM, CDR2 ANQGSEA. CDR3 coding DNA: TGCAGCGTCCCAGACAGGGGCCCCACTGAAGCTTTCTTT. It yields the protein CSVPDRGPTEAFF. The full variable domain, rest sourced from reference TRBV29-1 and TRBJ1-1, is SAVISQKPSRDICQRGTSLTIQCQVDSQVTMMFWYRQQPGQSLTLIATANQGSEATYESGFVIDKFPISRPNLTFSTLTVSNMSPEDSSIYLCSVPDRGPTEAFFGQGTRLTVV.

V and J are TRBV12-3 or TRBV12-4 and TRBJ2-7, with D perhaps assigned TRBD1 or TRBD2 (6 bases each). V was cut by 3 bases and J by 2 bases, with 11 bases left in between. This CDR3 has 14 residues. The DNA for the CDR3 is TGTGCCAGCAGTTTCGCTCGGGGGCCCTACGAGCAGTACTTC. Amino acids: CASSFARGPYEQYF.

This clonotype was counted between two and nine times. The chain is built from TRBV9 and TRBJ2-1; 12 bases map to TRBD2. Germline V gene sequence: CDR1 SGDLS, CDR2 YYNGEE. The CDR3 has 17 residues. After removal of 0 bases from V and 5 bases from J, the junction contained 6 bases not matched to a gene. This CDR3 is CASSVVASGGADNEQFF. In DNA form, the CDR3 reads TGTGCCAGCAGCGTAGTGGCTAGCGGGGGGGCGGACAATGAGCAGTTCTTC.

The rearrangement uses TRBV5-1 and TRBJ1-6, with 9 bases identical to TRBD1. This CDR3 is 15 amino acids long. The germline V gene encodes CDR1 SGHRS and CDR2 YFSETQ. The trim removed 5 bases at V and 7 bases at J, leaving 7 bases unmatched. CDR3 amino acids: CASRRTGETNSPLHF. The CDR3 DNA reads TGCGCCAGCAGAAGGACAGGGGAAACAAATTCACCCCTCCACTTT.

The rearrangement joins TRBV6-1 to TRBJ2-5; D is uncertain. Looked up from germline, CDR1 is MNHNS and CDR2 is SASEGT. Deletions cut 4 bases from V and 0 bases from J, with 6 bases between. The CDR3 totals 13 residues. CDR3 nucleotides: TGTGCCAGCAGTGCGTCTTACCAAGAGACCCAGTACTTC. This encodes CASSASYQETQYF.

In its sample, this clonotype was seen many times. V gene TRBV20-1 combines with J gene TRBJ2-1; no reliable D call. This CDR3 comprises 16 residues. Per the germline V gene, CDR1 is DFQATT and CDR2 is SNEGSKA (reference sequence). V was shortened by 0 bases and J by 0 bases, with 12 bases between the two germline ends. Here the CDR3 reads CSARDIGRPSYNEQFF. The CDR3 nucleotides read TGCAGTGCTAGAGACATAGGCCGCCCCTCCTACAATGAGCAGTTCTTC.

In this sample, this clonotype turned up a few times. The chain employs TRBV6-2 or TRBV6-3 and TRBJ1-2, with D uncertain. The germline V gene has CDR1 MNHEY and CDR2 SVGEGT. There are 14 residues in the CDR3. Trimming left V 4 bases short and J 7 bases short, with 16 bases between. This CDR3 reads CASSSSRSWGGYTF. As DNA, the CDR3 is TGTGCCAGCAGTTCCAGTCGGTCTTGGGGTGGCTACACCTTC.

The V and J genes are TRBV20-1 and TRBJ2-1; unclear D gene. Germline loops: CDR1 DFQATT, CDR2 SNEGSKA (reference sequence). CDR3 length: 14 residues. Trimming removed 2 bases from V and 3 bases from J, with 11 bases in between. The CDR3 DNA follows: TGCAGTGCTAGACGGCAGATACTCTACAATGAGCAGTTCTTC. Amino acid sequence: CSARRQILYNEQFF.

In this sample, this clonotype turned up once. Germline and junction disagree at one end, which may indicate a read error. The rearrangement joins TRBV4-1 to TRBJ2-3; maybe TRBD1 (5 bases). Germline CDR1 reads MGHRA; CDR2 reads YSYEKL. CDR3 size: 16 residues. CDR3 protein: CASSQEGVVSTGTQYF. In nucleotides, the CDR3 is TGCGCCAGCAGCCAAGAGGGTGTTGTCAGCACAGGTACGCAGTATTTT.

This sequence joins TRBV11-2 and TRBJ2-7; TRBD1 aligns across 10 bases. The CDR3 sequence is 17 residues long. With 2 bases clipped from V and 6 bases from J, the junction kept 13 bases outside the gene matches. The germline V gene has CDR1 SGHAT and CDR2 FQNNGV. The CDR3 loop reads CASSLPRGGQGFGEQYF. CDR3 DNA: TGTGCCAGCAGCTTACCTCGAGGGGGACAGGGGTTCGGCGAGCAGTACTTC.

This chain uses TRBV6-2 or TRBV6-3 with TRBJ1-5; D call uncertain. The CDR3 spans 19 residues. CDR1 is MNHEY and CDR2 is SVGEGT in the germline V gene. V was pared by 5 bases and J by 0 bases, with 23 bases between. The chain's CDR3 is CASSLDFAWTRISNQPQHF. The CDR3 DNA follows: TGTGCCAGCAGTCTGGATTTCGCCTGGACCCGGATTAGCAATCAGCCCCAGCATTTT.

V is TRBV27 and J is TRBJ2-5, with D possibly TRBD1 on 7 matching bases. Germline CDR1 is MNHEY and CDR2 is SMNVEV (reference sequence). With 2 bases removed from V and 12 bases from J, the gap between germline ends came to 16 bases. The CDR3 has 13 amino acids. The CDR3, as DNA: TGTGCCAGCAGTTTAGCAGGGGGGCAGAAGGAGTACTTC. It encodes CASSLAGGQKEYF.

The chain couples TRBV24-1 to TRBJ2-5; tentatively, D is TRBD2 (6 bases). This CDR3 is 12 amino acids long. The V end lost 6 bases, the J end lost 11 bases, and 15 bases lay between the germline ends. CDR1 and CDR2 from the germline V gene are KGHDR and SFDVKD. This CDR3 is CATSSGFNEQYF. Written as DNA, the CDR3 is TGTGCCACCAGTAGCGGGTTCAATGAGCAGTACTTC.

The rearrangement uses TRBV9 and TRBJ2-2, with 9 bases matching TRBD1. The J segment lost 3 bases and the V segment lost 7 bases, leaving 19 bases of the junction unmatched. The V gene's germline CDR1 is SGDLS and CDR2 YYNGEE. The CDR3 spans 19 residues. Here the CDR3 DNA reads TGTGCCAGCGGCTCGCCCCGGACAGGGGTTGATTTGGACACCGGGGAGCTGTTTTTT. Translated, it gives CASGSPRTGVDLDTGELFF.

This clonotype was observed once. The J gene is TRBJ2-2, the V gene TRBV5-1; D possibly matches TRBD1 or TRBD2 (5 bases each). Germline CDR1 is SGHRS and CDR2 is YFSETQ. The CDR3 length is 15 residues. The germline V and J ends were trimmed by 6 bases and 0 bases, with 12 bases remaining between them. The DNA for the CDR3 is TGCGCCAGCAACCGGGGCCACGCGAACACCGGGGAGCTGTTTTTT. Translated: CASNRGHANTGELFF.

V usage is TRBV12-3 or TRBV12-4 and J usage is TRBJ2-1; tentatively, D is TRBD1 (5 bases). The CDR3 sequence is 12 residues long. The V end lost 6 bases, the J end lost 4 bases, and 7 bases lay between the germline ends. The CDR3 region is CASRSGYNEQFF. CDR3 nucleotide sequence: TGTGCCAGCAGGTCAGGGTACAATGAGCAGTTCTTC.

V and J are TRBV18 and TRBJ1-3; D remains unclear. CDR1 and CDR2 (germline): KGHSH, LQKENI. Trimming took 3 bases from V and 1 from J, leaving 22 bases between them. This CDR3 is built from 19 residues. The chain's CDR3 is CASSPIQETSQQSGNTIYF. DNA for the CDR3: TGTGCCAGCTCACCGATTCAAGAGACGTCCCAGCAATCTGGAAACACCATATATTTT.

The chain employs TRBV2 and TRBJ2-1, with TRBD2 identical over 7 bases. V trimming: 0 bases; J trimming: 5 bases; junction bases outside the gene matches: 4. Per germline, CDR1 SNHLY and CDR2 FYNNEI. The CDR3 is made up of 15 amino acids. CDR3 nucleotides: TGTGCCAGCAGTGAAGCCCGAGCGGGGAACAATGAGCAGTTCTTC. It yields the protein CASSEARAGNNEQFF.

Regarding this clonotype: This clone may be a read error of a much larger clone one base away. The chain links TRBV6-2 or TRBV6-3 to TRBJ2-7; unclear D gene. Trimming took 5 bases from V and 3 from J, leaving 5 bases between them. The germline gives CDR1 MNHEY, CDR2 SVGEGT. The CDR3 is 11 residues long. As DNA, the CDR3 is TGTGCCAGCAGTGACCGCTACGAGCAGTACTTC. Translation: CASSDRYEQYF.

This chain connects TRBV6-1 to TRBJ2-3, with 8 bases aligning to TRBD1. Trimming at V came to 8 bases and at J to 0 bases, leaving 7 bases not matched to a gene. Per germline, CDR1 MNHNS and CDR2 SASEGT. The length of the CDR3 is 15 residues. The CDR3 region is CASGVGTGSTDTQYF. The CDR3 DNA sequence: TGTGCCAGCGGCGTCGGGACAGGAAGCACAGATACGCAGTATTTT.

This sequence joins TRBV3-1 and TRBJ2-7; D is undetermined. V was clipped by 0 bases and J by 10 bases, with 16 bases between them. Germline V lookup: CDR1 LGHDT, CDR2 YNNKEL (reference sequence). The CDR3 spans 14 residues. CDR3 DNA sequence: TGTGCCAGCAGCCAAGATTTGTCCGATTGGTACCAGTACTTC. Translating gives CASSQDLSDWYQYF.

This clonotype was detected a few times. A clone one base away is much larger, so this may be a read error. The chain has TRBV5-1 and TRBJ1-1; D is possibly TRBD1 (5 bases). V lost 3 bases, J lost 2 bases, and 8 bases lay in between. The CDR3 has 13 residues. Germline assignment: CDR1 SGHRS and CDR2 YFSETQ. This chain's CDR3 is CASSCDSNTEAFF. The CDR3 DNA reads as TGCGCCAGCAGCTGCGACAGTAACACTGAAGCTTTCTTT.

This clonotype has a handful of counts. Written as DNA, the CDR3 is TGTGCCATCAGTGAGTCGAAGGGGGAGAACACTGAAGCTTTCTTT. Amino acid sequence: CAISESKGENTEAFF. V is TRBV10-3 and J is TRBJ1-1; possible D gene TRBD1, 6 bases. In germline, CDR1 is ENHRY, CDR2 SYGVKD. The CDR3 sequence is 15 residues long. V was trimmed by 0 bases and J by 1 base, leaving 9 bases between them.

This clonotype was seen only a few times. The CDR3 sequence is CASTLLTGTAIGYTF. As DNA, the CDR3 is TGTGCCAGCACCTTATTGACAGGGACAGCTATTGGCTACACCTTC. The rearrangement uses TRBV12-3 or TRBV12-4 and TRBJ1-2; 7 bases line up with TRBD1. The V segment lost 7 bases and the J segment 7 bases; nucleotides outside the gene matches: 15. The CDR3 sequence is 15 residues long.

This clonotype was found a few times. The rearrangement joins TRBV4-3 to TRBJ1-2, with unresolved D. This CDR3 region has 17 residues. V lost 0 bases to trimming and J lost 0 bases, with 14 bases between them. The germline gives CDR1 LGHNA, CDR2 YSLEER. The CDR3 DNA follows: TGCGCCAGCAGCCAAGAGTGGGCAGAGGCATCTAACTATGGCTACACCTTC. Translated, it gives CASSQEWAEASNYGYTF.

The rearrangement uses TRBV10-3 and TRBJ2-2; 10 bases fit TRBD1. The CDR3 spans 15 residues. V lost 9 bases, J lost 1 base, and 5 bases stayed unmatched. Per the germline V gene, CDR1 is ENHRY and CDR2 is SYGVKD. The CDR3 DNA reads TGTGCCATGCGAGGGACAGGGGAGAACACCGGGGAGCTGTTTTTT. This codes for CAMRGTGENTGELFF.